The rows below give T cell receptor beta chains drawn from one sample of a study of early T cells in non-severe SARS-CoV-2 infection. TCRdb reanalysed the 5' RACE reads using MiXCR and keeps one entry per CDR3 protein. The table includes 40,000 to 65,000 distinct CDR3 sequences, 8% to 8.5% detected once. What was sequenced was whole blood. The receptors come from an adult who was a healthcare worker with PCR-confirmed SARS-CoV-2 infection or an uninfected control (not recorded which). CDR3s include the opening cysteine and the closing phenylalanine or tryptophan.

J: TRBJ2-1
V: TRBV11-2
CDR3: CASSFLLAGYNEQFF

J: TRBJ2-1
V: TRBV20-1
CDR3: CSARDMLRENEQFF

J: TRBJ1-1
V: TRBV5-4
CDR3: CASSSGSGGGLVTEAFF

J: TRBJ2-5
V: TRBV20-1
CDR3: CSAPGQGAKETQYF

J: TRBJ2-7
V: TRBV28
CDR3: CASSLSGSGRSYEQYF

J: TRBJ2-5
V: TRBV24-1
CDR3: CATSANRLGRETQYF

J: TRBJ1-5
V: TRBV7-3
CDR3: CASSLLIFGGDQPQHF

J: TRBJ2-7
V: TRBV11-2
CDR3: CASSQPTETYEQYF

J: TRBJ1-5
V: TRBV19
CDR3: CASSLDRDLFQPQHF

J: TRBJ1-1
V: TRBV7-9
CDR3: CASSSRQNMNTEAFF

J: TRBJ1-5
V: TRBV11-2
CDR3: CASSSGQGYQPQHF

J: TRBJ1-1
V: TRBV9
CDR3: CASSVGAGMNTEAFF

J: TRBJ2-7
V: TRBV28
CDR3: CASSLIGLKDGREQYF

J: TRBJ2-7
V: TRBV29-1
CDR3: CSVGDRGYEQYF

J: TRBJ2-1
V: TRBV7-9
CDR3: CASSLTSGSHSYNEQFF

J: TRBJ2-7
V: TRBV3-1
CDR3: CASSTQGVGYEQYF

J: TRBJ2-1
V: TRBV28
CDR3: CASSLVTLSDYNEQFF

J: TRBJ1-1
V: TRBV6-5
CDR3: CASNQQGSTEAFF

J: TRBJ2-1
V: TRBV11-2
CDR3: CASSPNTRREQFF

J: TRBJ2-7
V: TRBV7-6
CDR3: CASSSSQARISYEQYF

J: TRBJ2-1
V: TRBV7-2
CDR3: CASSRVGGNEQFF

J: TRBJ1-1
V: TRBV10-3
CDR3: CAISGTVNTEAFF

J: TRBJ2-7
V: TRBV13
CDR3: CASSFDRRTYEQYF

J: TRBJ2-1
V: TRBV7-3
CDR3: CASSFSGRGNEQFF

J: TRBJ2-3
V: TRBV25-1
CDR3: CATGTDTQYF

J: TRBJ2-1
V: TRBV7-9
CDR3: CASSLVGAAYNEQFF

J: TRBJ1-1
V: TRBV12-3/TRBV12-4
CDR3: CASGTWPGRNPVKAFF

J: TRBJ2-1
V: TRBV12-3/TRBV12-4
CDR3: CASKGPLPLGNEQFF

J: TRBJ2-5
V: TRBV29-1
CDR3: CSVARGEEETQYF

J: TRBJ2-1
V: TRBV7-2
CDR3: CASEIGQIGEQFF

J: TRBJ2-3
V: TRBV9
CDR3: CASSVDAFGRGDTQYF